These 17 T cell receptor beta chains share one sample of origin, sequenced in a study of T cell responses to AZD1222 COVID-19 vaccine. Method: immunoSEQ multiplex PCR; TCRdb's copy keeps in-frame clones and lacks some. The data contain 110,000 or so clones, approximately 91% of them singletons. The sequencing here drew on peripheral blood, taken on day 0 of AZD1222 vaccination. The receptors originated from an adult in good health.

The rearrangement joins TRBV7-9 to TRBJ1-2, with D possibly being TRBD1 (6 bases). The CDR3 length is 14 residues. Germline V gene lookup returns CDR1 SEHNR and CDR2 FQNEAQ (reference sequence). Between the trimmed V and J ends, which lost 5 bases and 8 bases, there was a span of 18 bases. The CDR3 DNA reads TGTGCCAGCAGCCCAGAAGTCACAGGGTCCGGCTACACCTTC. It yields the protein CASSPEVTGSGYTF.

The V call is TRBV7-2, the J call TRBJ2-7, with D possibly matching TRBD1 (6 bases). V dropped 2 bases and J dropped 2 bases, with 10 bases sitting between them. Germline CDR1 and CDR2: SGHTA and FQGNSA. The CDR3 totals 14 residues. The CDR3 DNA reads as TGTGCCAGCAGCTTATGGGACAACACCTACGAGCAGTACTTC. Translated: CASSLWDNTYEQYF.

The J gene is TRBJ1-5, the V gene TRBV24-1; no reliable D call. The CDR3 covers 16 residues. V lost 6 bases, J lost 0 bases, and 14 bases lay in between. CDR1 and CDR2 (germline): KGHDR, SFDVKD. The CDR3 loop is CATSRGKGYSNQPQHF. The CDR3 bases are TGTGCCACCAGTCGGGGTAAAGGGTATAGCAATCAGCCCCAGCATTTT.

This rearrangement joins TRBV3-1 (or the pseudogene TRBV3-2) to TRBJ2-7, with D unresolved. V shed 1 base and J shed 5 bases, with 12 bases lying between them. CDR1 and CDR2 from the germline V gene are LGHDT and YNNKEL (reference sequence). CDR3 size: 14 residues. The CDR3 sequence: CASSQVSGSDEQYF. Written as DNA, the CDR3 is TGTGCCAGCAGCCAAGTTTCCGGGTCTGACGAGCAGTACTTC.

CDR3 sequence: CASSQGQGAHGYTF. CDR3 coding DNA: TGCGCCAGCAGCCAAGGGCAGGGGGCCCATGGCTACACCTTC. This chain links TRBV4-3 with TRBJ1-2; 8 bases agree with TRBD1. The CDR3 is 14 amino acids. Germline CDR1 and CDR2: LGHNA and YSLEER. The J segment lost 6 bases and the V segment lost 1 base, leaving 4 bases of the junction unmatched.

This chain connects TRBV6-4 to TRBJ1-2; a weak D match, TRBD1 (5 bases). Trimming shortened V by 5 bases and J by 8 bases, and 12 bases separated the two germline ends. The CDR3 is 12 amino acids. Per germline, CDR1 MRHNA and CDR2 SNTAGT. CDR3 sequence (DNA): TGTGCCAGCAGTCACGGGGGTTCCGGCTACACCTTC. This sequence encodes CASSHGGSGYTF.

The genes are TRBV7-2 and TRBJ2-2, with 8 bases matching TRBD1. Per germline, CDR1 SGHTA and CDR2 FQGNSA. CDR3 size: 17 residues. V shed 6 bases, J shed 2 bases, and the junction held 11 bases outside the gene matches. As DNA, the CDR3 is TGTGCCAGCAGGGTCCCGACAGGGGTGAGCAACACCGGGGAGCTGTTTTTT. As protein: CASRVPTGVSNTGELFF. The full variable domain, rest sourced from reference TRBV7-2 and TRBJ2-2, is GAGVSQSPSNKVTEKGKDVELRCDPISGHTALYWYRQSLGQGLEFLIYFQGNSAPDKSGLPSDRFSAERTGGSVSTLTIQRTQQEDSAVYLCASRVPTGVSNTGELFFGEGSRLTVL.

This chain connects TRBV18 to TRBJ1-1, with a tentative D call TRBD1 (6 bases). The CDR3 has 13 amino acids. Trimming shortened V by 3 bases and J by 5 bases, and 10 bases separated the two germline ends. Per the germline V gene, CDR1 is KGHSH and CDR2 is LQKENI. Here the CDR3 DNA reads TGTGCCAGCTCACCCGCACAGGGTACTGAAGCTTTCTTT. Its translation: CASSPAQGTEAFF. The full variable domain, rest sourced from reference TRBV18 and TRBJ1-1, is NAGVMQNPRHLVRRRGQEARLRCSPMKGHSHVYWYRQLPEEGLKFMVYLQKENIIDESGMPKERFSAEFPKEGPSILRIQQVVRGDSAAYFCASSPAQGTEAFFGQGTRLTVV.

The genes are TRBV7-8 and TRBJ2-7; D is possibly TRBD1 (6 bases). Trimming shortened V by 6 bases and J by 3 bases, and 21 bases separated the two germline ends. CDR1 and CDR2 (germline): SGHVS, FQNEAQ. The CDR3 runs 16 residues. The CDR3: CASSSRGNRVLYEQYF. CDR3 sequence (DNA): TGTGCCAGCAGTTCGAGGGGGAACAGAGTCCTCTACGAGCAGTACTTC.

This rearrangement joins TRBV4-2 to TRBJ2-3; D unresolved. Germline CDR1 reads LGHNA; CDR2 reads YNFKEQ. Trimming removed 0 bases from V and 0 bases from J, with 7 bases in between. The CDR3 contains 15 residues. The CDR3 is CASSQEVRSTDTQYF. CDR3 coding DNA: TGTGCCAGCAGCCAAGAAGTGAGGAGCACAGATACGCAGTATTTT.

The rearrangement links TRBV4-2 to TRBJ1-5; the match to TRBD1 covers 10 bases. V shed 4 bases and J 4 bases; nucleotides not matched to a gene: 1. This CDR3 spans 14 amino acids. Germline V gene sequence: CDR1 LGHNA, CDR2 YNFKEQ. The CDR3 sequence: CASSRQGANQPQHF. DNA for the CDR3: TGTGCCAGCAGCCGACAGGGGGCGAATCAGCCCCAGCATTTT.

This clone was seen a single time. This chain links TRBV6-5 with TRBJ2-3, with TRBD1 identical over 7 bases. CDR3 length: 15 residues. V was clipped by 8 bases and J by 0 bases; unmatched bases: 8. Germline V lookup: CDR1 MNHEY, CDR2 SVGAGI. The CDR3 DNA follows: TGTGCCAGCCTAGCTCGACAGGGAAGCACAGATACGCAGTATTTT. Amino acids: CASLARQGSTDTQYF.

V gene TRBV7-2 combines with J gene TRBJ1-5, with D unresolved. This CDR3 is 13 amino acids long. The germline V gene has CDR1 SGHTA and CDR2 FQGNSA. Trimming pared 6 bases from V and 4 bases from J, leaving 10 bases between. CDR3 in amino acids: CASSMDGNQPQHF. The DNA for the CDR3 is TGTGCCAGCAGTATGGACGGAAATCAGCCCCAGCATTTT.

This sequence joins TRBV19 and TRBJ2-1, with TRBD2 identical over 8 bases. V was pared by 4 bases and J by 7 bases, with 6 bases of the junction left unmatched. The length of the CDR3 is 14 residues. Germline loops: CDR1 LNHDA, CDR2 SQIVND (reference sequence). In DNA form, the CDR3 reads TGTGCCAGTAGTAGCAGCGGGGGAGCGAATGAGCAGTTCTTC. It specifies CASSSSGGANEQFF.

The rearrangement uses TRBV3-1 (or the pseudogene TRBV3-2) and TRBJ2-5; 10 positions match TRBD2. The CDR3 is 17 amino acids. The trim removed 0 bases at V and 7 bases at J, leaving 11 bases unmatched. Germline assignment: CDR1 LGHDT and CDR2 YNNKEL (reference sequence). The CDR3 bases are TGTGCCAGCAGCCAAGATCCCCTAGCGGGGGTAGGTGGGACCCAGTACTTC. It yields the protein CASSQDPLAGVGGTQYF.

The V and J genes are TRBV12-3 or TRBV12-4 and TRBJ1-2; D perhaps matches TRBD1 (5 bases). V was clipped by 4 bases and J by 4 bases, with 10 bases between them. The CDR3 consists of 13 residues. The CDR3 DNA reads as TGTGCCAGCAGTTATCAAGACAGCTATGGCTACACCTTC. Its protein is CASSYQDSYGYTF.

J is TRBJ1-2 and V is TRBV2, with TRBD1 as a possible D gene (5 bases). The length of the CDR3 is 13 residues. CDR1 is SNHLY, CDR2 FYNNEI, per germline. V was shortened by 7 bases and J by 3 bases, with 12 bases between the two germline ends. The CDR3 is CASIDRGDYGYTF. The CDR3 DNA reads TGTGCCAGCATTGATCGGGGCGACTATGGCTACACCTTC.